This T cell receptor (beta chain) was observed in a study of blood T cell repertoires in COVID-19. Recruited during active infection, patients (from Seattle) were subsequently followed longitudinally. The CDR3 totals 12 residues. V was trimmed by 8 bases and J by 7 bases, leaving 12 bases between them. Germline assignment: CDR1 ENHRY and CDR2 SYGVKD. How the authors handled the data: Nucleated cell counts were estimated from reference gene primer amplification. This table comes from immunoSEQ multiplex PCR, and its TCRdb copy is limited to in-frame clones, with some not included. That table supplies the V and J calls and clone size; D and trimming were determined from the DNA. The table has tens of thousands of clones, 70% to 90% seen once; the top ten hold under 3.5%.

The sequencing sample was made of peripheral blood. The chain recombines TRBV10-3 with TRBJ2-1; possible D gene TRBD2, 6 bases. The sequence derives from a woman older than 75 with COVID-19, enrolled during active disease. The CDR3 is CAIAAGPNEQFF. The CDR3 coding sequence is TGTGCCATCGCTGCGGGACCTAATGAGCAGTTCTTC.